The 28 T cell receptor beta chains reported below all come from one sample, sequenced in a study of shared clonotypes between healthy human individuals (TCRdb year 2020). Libraries were constructed by the immunoSEQ multiplex PCR assay. This is the immuneACCESS table as TCRdb keeps it, with only in-frame sequences that have V and J called. A part of the clones is gone; compared with another copy, unresolved V genes explain less than half, and the rest is unexplained. Present in this sample are around 600,000 clones, 97% of which were seen just once. The ten most abundant clones make up less than 0.065% of the sample. The sequenced sample was naive CD4+ T cells sorted from blood. The sample's cell subset or site label is to be understood as: CD45RA+ positively selected. Every receptor here comes from a young woman in good health.

The V gene is TRBV5-6, the J gene TRBJ2-7; tentatively, D is TRBD1 (6 bases). Germline V gene lookup returns CDR1 SGHDT and CDR2 YYEEEE. Deletions cut 1 base from V and 6 bases from J, with 20 bases between. The CDR3 length is 16 residues. CDR3 in amino acids: CASSLYYRQIGGEQYF. The CDR3 DNA is TGTGCCAGCAGCTTGTATTATCGGCAAATAGGGGGCGAGCAGTACTTC.

V and J are TRBV4-1 and TRBJ1-5; 7 positions agree with TRBD1. Germline V gene sequence: CDR1 MGHRA, CDR2 YSYEKL. The J segment lost 6 bases and the V segment lost 5 bases, leaving 7 bases of the junction unmatched. The CDR3 is made up of 14 amino acids. CDR3 DNA: TGCGCCAGCAGCACGCAGGGGGTAGCTCAGCCCCAGCATTTT. Translated: CASSTQGVAQPQHF.

This chain uses TRBV7-2 with TRBJ2-2; D uncertain. The CDR3 length is 14 residues. CDR1 is SGHTA, CDR2 FQGNSA, per germline. Trimming pared 1 base from V and 6 bases from J, leaving 9 bases between. The CDR3 region is CASSLDKGPGELFF. Written as DNA, the CDR3 is TGTGCCAGCAGCTTAGATAAGGGCCCCGGGGAGCTGTTTTTT.

The V and J genes are TRBV7-2 and TRBJ1-3, with D unclear. Trimming removed 5 bases from V and 2 bases from J, with 19 bases in between. The germline CDR1 and CDR2 sequences are SGHTA and FQGNSA. This CDR3 is 17 amino acids long. CDR3 bases: TGTGCCAGCAGCCATGCGGATTCTGGTCCAGCTGGAAACACCATATATTTT. Its protein product is CASSHADSGPAGNTIYF.

This clone appeared once. The rearrangement uses TRBV4-1 and TRBJ2-2; tentative D call: TRBD2 (5 bases). From germline, CDR1 is MGHRA and CDR2 YSYEKL. V was pared by 6 bases and J by 0 bases, with 14 bases between. This CDR3 contains 16 residues. Written as DNA, the CDR3 is TGCGCCAGCAGGCGCGACGGGGAAGCGAACACCGGGGAGCTGTTTTTT. It specifies CASRRDGEANTGELFF.

V gene TRBV7-9 combines with J gene TRBJ1-3; D is unresolved. This CDR3 spans 13 amino acids. Germline V CDR1 and CDR2: SEHNR, FQNEAQ (reference sequence). V lost 6 bases to trimming and J lost 4 bases, with 10 bases between them. CDR3 coding DNA: TGTGCCAGCAGACCAAGCAGCGGAAACACCATATATTTT. This codes for CASRPSSGNTIYF.

The chain has TRBV2 and TRBJ2-2; D gene unclear. Germline V CDR1 and CDR2: SNHLY, FYNNEI. The ends were cut back, 8 bases at V and 6 bases at J, with 13 bases in the middle. The CDR3 length is 13 residues. CDR3 region: CASLEVLPGELFF. The CDR3 region has the DNA TGTGCCAGCCTAGAGGTTCTCCCCGGGGAGCTGTTTTTT.

About this clone itself: Other nucleotide sequences from this sample produce the same CDR3. The CDR3 here is CASSLGGESYNEQFF. CDR3 DNA: TGTGCCAGCAGCTTAGGCGGGGAGTCCTACAATGAGCAGTTCTTC. The V and J genes are TRBV5-4 and TRBJ2-1; tentatively, D is TRBD2 (6 bases). V was cut by 2 bases and J by 1 base, with 10 bases left in between. Germline V gene sequence: CDR1 SGHNT, CDR2 YYREEE (reference sequence). CDR3 length: 15 residues.

The chain is built from TRBV7-9 and TRBJ2-7; 12 bases are a match to TRBD2. Per germline, CDR1 SEHNR and CDR2 FQNEAQ (reference sequence). The V gene end was trimmed by 3 bases and the J gene end by 1 base; junction bases not matched to a gene: 1. This CDR3 has 15 residues. As DNA, the CDR3 is TGTGCCAGCAGCTTGACTAGCGGGAGTTCCTACGAGCAGTACTTC. Protein product: CASSLTSGSSYEQYF.

The chain couples TRBV5-1 to TRBJ2-3; 14 nucleotides align to TRBD2. The CDR3 covers 18 residues. Germline values: CDR1 SGHRS, CDR2 YFSETQ. The junction had 7 bases not matched to a gene; V was cut back by 4 bases and J by 0 bases. The CDR3 spells CASSRGLAGGSSTDTQYF. CDR3 in DNA: TGCGCCAGCAGCCGCGGACTAGCGGGAGGTTCGAGCACAGATACGCAGTATTTT.

This clone was seen once. V is TRBV27 and J is TRBJ2-5, with D perhaps given as TRBD1 or TRBD2 (6 bases each). In germline, CDR1 is MNHEY, CDR2 SMNVEV (reference sequence). CDR3 length: 21 residues. Trimming stripped 4 bases from V and 3 bases from J, with 33 bases between. The CDR3 DNA is TGTGCCAGCAGTTCTCGAGGGTTTAGGGGGATTACATACGCGGGGAAAGAGACCCAGTACTTC. Residues: CASSSRGFRGITYAGKETQYF.

The genes are TRBV30 and TRBJ1-1, with a possible D match to TRBD1 (5 bases). CDR3 length: 15 amino acids. The germline gives CDR1 GTSNPN, CDR2 SVGIG (reference sequence). V shed 0 bases and J shed 0 bases, with 11 bases lying between them. The CDR3 loop is CAWSVLPGLNTEAFF. CDR3 bases: TGTGCCTGGAGTGTACTCCCAGGGCTGAACACTGAAGCTTTCTTT. The full variable domain, in which reference TRBV30 and TRBJ1-1 provide the parts outside the CDR3, is SQTIHQWPATLVQPVGSPLSLECTVEGTSNPNLYWYRQAAGRGLQLLFYSVGIGQISSEVPQNLSASRPQDRQFILSSKKLLLSDSGFYLCAWSVLPGLNTEAFFGQGTRLTVV.

This chain joins TRBV28 and TRBJ2-5, with no clear D. From germline, CDR1 is MDHEN and CDR2 SYDVKM. V was cut by 5 bases and J by 6 bases, with 13 bases left in between. The CDR3 totals 13 residues. Here the CDR3 reads CASSLPERKTQYF. CDR3 coding DNA: TGTGCCAGCAGTCTCCCCGAGAGAAAGACCCAGTACTTC.

In nucleotides, the CDR3 is TGCGCCAGCAGCTTGCTAGCGCCAAGTCGGGAGCAGTACTTC. Protein product: CASSLLAPSREQYF. The J gene is TRBJ2-7, the V gene TRBV5-1, with D possibly TRBD2 on 6 matching bases. V lost 1 base to trimming and J lost 7 bases, with 15 bases between them. The germline gives CDR1 SGHRS, CDR2 YFSETQ. CDR3 length: 14 amino acids. The whole variable domain, remainder taken from reference TRBV5-1 and TRBJ2-7, is KAGVTQTPRYLIKTRGQQVTLSCSPISGHRSVSWYQQTPGQGLQFLFEYFSETQRNKGNFPGRFSGRQFSNSRSEMNVSTLELGDSALYLCASSLLAPSREQYFGPGTRLTVT.

The rearrangement joins TRBV10-1 to TRBJ2-3; D remains unclear. The germline gives CDR1 WNHNN, CDR2 SYGVQD (reference sequence). This CDR3 region has 19 residues. Trimming took off 0 bases at V and 1 base at J, with 20 bases between the two ends. The CDR3, as DNA: TGCGCCAGCAGTGAGTCAAGGGCACTCGTTCCGGGTGGCACAGATACGCAGTATTTT. This codes for CASSESRALVPGGTDTQYF.

The V gene is TRBV4-1, the J gene TRBJ1-1; 7 bases align to TRBD1. Germline-derived CDR1 and CDR2 are MGHRA and YSYEKL. CDR3 length: 16 amino acids. V dropped 4 bases and J dropped 0; count of bases not matched to a gene: 8. CDR3 sequence: CASSLTTGIMNTEAFF. CDR3 nucleotide sequence: TGCGCCAGCAGCCTAACGACAGGGATAATGAACACTGAAGCTTTCTTT.

The chain couples TRBV4-2 to TRBJ2-2, with 7 bases aligning to TRBD2. Trimming at V came to 0 bases and at J to 5 bases, leaving 9 bases not matched to a gene. The length of the CDR3 is 17 residues. CDR1 LGHNA and CDR2 YNFKEQ come from the germline V gene. For the CDR3, the DNA is TGTGCCAGCAGCCAAGATAGGAAGCGGGGATGGACCGGGGAGCTGTTTTTT. Its translation: CASSQDRKRGWTGELFF.

This clone has more than one count but fewer than ten. The same CDR3 can be traced to other DNA sequences in this sample. This sequence joins TRBV18 and TRBJ2-3; D unresolved. V was cut by 2 bases and J by 0 bases, with 0 bases left in between. Germline V gives CDR1 KGHSH, CDR2 LQKENI. The CDR3 has 12 residues. The CDR3 DNA reads TGTGCCAGCTCACCAAGCACAGATACGCAGTATTTT. Translation: CASSPSTDTQYF.

This clone occurred a few times. For the CDR3, the DNA is TGCGCCAGCAGCTCCGGGACAGGGGTTTACGAGCAGTACTTC. Translated: CASSSGTGVYEQYF. The rearrangement links TRBV5-1 to TRBJ2-7, with 10 nucleotides matching TRBD1. Germline V CDR1 and CDR2: SGHRS, YFSETQ. J was trimmed by 4 bases and V by 3 bases; bases with no gene match: 4. CDR3 length: 14 residues.

For the CDR3, the DNA is TGTGCCATCAGGAAGGGAGCAACTAATGAAAAACTGTTTTTT. Encoded protein: CAIRKGATNEKLFF. V is TRBV10-3 and J is TRBJ1-4, with D uncertain. This CDR3 is built from 14 residues. The germline V gene encodes CDR1 ENHRY and CDR2 SYGVKD. Trimming removed 6 bases from V and 0 bases from J, with 8 bases in between.

The chain is built from TRBV6-1 and TRBJ2-6, with 7 nucleotides matching TRBD1. The CDR3 length is 14 residues. V shed 10 bases and J 12 bases; nucleotides not matched to a gene: 15. Per germline, CDR1 MNHNS and CDR2 SASEGT. CDR3 loop: CAMGPRDSVSVLTF. The CDR3 region has the DNA TGTGCCATGGGGCCCAGGGACAGTGTGTCCGTCCTGACTTTC.

This clone has only one observation. J is TRBJ1-3 and V is TRBV9; D is possibly TRBD1 (5 bases). The CDR3 extends over 17 amino acids. The germline V gene encodes CDR1 SGDLS and CDR2 YYNGEE. Deletions cut 0 bases from V and 4 bases from J, with 17 bases between. CDR3 amino acids: CASSVATWQGKGNTIYF. DNA of the CDR3: TGTGCCAGCAGCGTAGCTACATGGCAGGGCAAGGGAAACACCATATATTTT.

The rearrangement uses TRBV18 and TRBJ2-7; 9 nucleotides agree with TRBD2. J lost 6 bases, V lost 4 bases, and 16 bases had no gene match. CDR3 size: 17 residues. Germline CDR1 and CDR2: KGHSH and LQKENI. The CDR3 DNA follows: TGTGCCAGCTCACTGTCACCCCCTGGCGGGAGGGCCAGCGAGCAGTACTTC. Translating gives CASSLSPPGGRASEQYF.

The chain couples TRBV10-3 to TRBJ2-2; D uncertain. The germline V gene has CDR1 ENHRY and CDR2 SYGVKD. V was cut by 0 bases and J by 8 bases, with 13 bases left in between. The CDR3 has 15 residues. CDR3 amino acids: CAISESTRQLGELFF. DNA for the CDR3: TGTGCCATCAGTGAGTCGACTCGCCAATTAGGGGAGCTGTTTTTT.

Note on this clone: A junction end diverges from the germline sequence, so it may reflect a read error. The sample contains more than one DNA sequence encoding this CDR3. The chain uses TRBV20-1 and TRBJ2-7; the D gene is possibly TRBD1 (5 bases). Germline V gives CDR1 DFQATT, CDR2 SNEGSKA (reference sequence). This CDR3 has 11 residues. The CDR3 sequence is CSAPQGYEQYF. The CDR3, as DNA: TGTAGTGCGCCCCAGGGATACGAGCAGTACTTC.

The gene calls are TRBV23-1 and TRBJ2-2; 13 bases match TRBD2. TRBV23-1 belongs to the ORF category, with a function that is uncertain. The CDR3 runs to 22 residues. V lost 2 bases, J lost 3 bases, and 18 bases stayed unmatched. Written as DNA, the CDR3 is TGCGCCAGCAGTCAAACCCCGGGGACTAGCGGGGACGGCGGGGGTCACACCGGGGAGCTGTTTTTT. Translation: CASSQTPGTSGDGGGHTGELFF.

The chain combines TRBV5-1 with TRBJ1-1; TRBD1 is a possible D gene (5 bases). Germline lookup yields CDR1 SGHRS and CDR2 YFSETQ. The CDR3 is 13 residues long. Between the trimmed V and J ends, which lost 4 bases and 4 bases, there was a span of 11 bases. CDR3 region: CASSTGGSTEAFF. The CDR3 DNA is TGCGCCAGCAGCACGGGGGGTAGCACTGAAGCTTTCTTT.

This chain uses TRBV5-4 with TRBJ1-2; 7 bases are shared with TRBD1. The CDR3 is 16 amino acids. With V trimmed by 0 bases and J by 8 bases, 13 bases remained unmatched. Looked up from germline, CDR1 is SGHNT and CDR2 is YYREEE (reference sequence). The CDR3 reads CASSLGGQAPGGGYTF. DNA for the CDR3: TGTGCCAGCAGCTTGGGGGGGCAGGCCCCAGGGGGAGGCTACACCTTC.